The subject of this entry is one T cell receptor beta chain. Its target is unknown. Primers used in a second PCR of about 7 to 11 cycles were a sample-barcoded 5' primer and a J-beta primer mix. TCRdb reprocessed the 5' RACE reads with MiXCR, giving one entry per CDR3 protein. The table has approximately 690,000 distinct CDR3 sequences, under 65% seen once. The V end lost 2 bases, the J end lost 5 bases, and 10 bases lay between the germline ends. This CDR3 has 14 residues. The source of the sample is a study of blood T cells in healthy people across ages. Study context: Template-switching capture recovered about one barcoded beta molecule per two T cells. Notes on the study in general: Per million T cells, TCR beta diversity dropped about linearly as age rose.

Input material: blood. The clonotype comes from a man between 60 and 75 years old in good health. The gene calls are TRBV12-3 or TRBV12-4 and TRBJ1-5; D gene uncertain. The DNA of the CDR3 is TGTGCCAGCAGTTTAAGGGTGGAAGATCAGCCCCAGCATTTT. This encodes CASSLRVEDQPQHF.